This is a list of T cell receptor beta chains from one sample in a study of T cells in Graves' hyperthyroidism and ophthalmopathy. TCRdb recomputed calls from the multiplex PCR reads with MiXCR, one row per CDR3 protein. This sample has under 300,000 distinct CDR3 sequences; 13% to 15% occur once, and the top ten carry more than 10%. Sample: blood. The receptors originated from a woman in her forties with Graves' hyperthyroidism that later progressed to Graves' ophthalmopathy. The CDR3 runs from the conserved cysteine through the conserved F or W. D genes are given only for firm matches. The size field is filled for only some rows; it gives once, few, many or a size class.

>many|13|.|TRBJ1-4|TRBV10-3
CAISEGRSEKLFF
TGTGCCATCAGTGAGGGACGTAGTGAAAAACTGTTTTTT
>many|14|TRBD2|TRBJ2-3|TRBV27
CATQSSGRTDTQYF
TGTGCCACTCAATCTAGCGGCCGCACAGATACGCAGTATTTT
>many|15|.|TRBJ2-3|TRBV4-1
CASSQEMTGQGTQYF
TGCGCCAGCAGCCAGGAGATGACCGGGCAGGGTACGCAGTATTTT
>many|14|TRBD2|TRBJ2-7|TRBV5-1
CASSPGGGDDEQYF
TGCGCCAGCAGCCCGGGAGGGGGGGACGACGAGCAGTACTTC
>.|14|.|TRBJ2-4|TRBV30
CAWSVGGAKNIQYF
TGTGCCTGGAGTGTGGGGGGAGCCAAAAACATTCAGTACTTC
>once|18|TRBD2|TRBJ2-1|TRBV10-2
CASSAWVAGASDYNEQFF
TGCGCCAGCAGTGCCTGGGTAGCGGGAGCGTCGGACTACAATGAGCAGTTCTTC
>many|16|.|TRBJ2-3|TRBV10-3
CAIRPGPLTVTDTQYF
TGTGCCATCAGGCCGGGACCACTCACCGTCACAGATACGCAGTATTTT
>many|14|.|TRBJ1-3|TRBV5-6
CASSLGFSGNTIYF
TGTGCCAGCAGCTTGGGGTTCTCTGGAAACACCATATATTTT
>many|14|.|TRBJ2-5|TRBV6-1
CASSDREPQETQYF
TGTGCCAGCAGTGACAGGGAGCCTCAAGAGACCCAGTACTTC
>few|17|TRBD2|TRBJ2-1|TRBV9
CASSVGGSGSGKVEQFF
TGTGCCAGCAGCGTAGGTGGGAGCGGGAGTGGTAAGGTTGAGCAGTTCTTC
>many|15|TRBD1|TRBJ1-2|TRBV6-5
CASSYLAGQGYGYTF
TGTGCCAGCAGTTACCTGGCGGGACAGGGCTATGGCTACACCTTC
>many|12|.|TRBJ2-7|TRBV2
CASSKQGNEQYF
TGTGCCAGCAGTAAACAGGGTAACGAGCAGTACTTC
>many|14|.|TRBJ2-7|TRBV19
CASSFGTLIYEQYF
TGTGCCAGTAGTTTCGGAACCCTGATTTACGAGCAGTACTTC
>many|16|.|TRBJ2-7|TRBV28
CASSLSGHKRSYEQYF
TGTGCCAGCAGTTTATCGGGACACAAAAGATCCTACGAGCAGTACTTC
>many|19|TRBD2|TRBJ2-5|TRBV12-3/TRBV12-4
CASSLSLSGGRPLRGTQYF
TGTGCCAGCAGTTTATCCCTGTCGGGCGGGAGGCCTCTTCGTGGGACCCAGTACTTC
>few|12|.|TRBJ1-2|TRBV19
CASSSEPSGYTF
TGTGCCAGTAGTTCAGAACCGTCTGGCTACACCTTC
>many|17|.|TRBJ2-2|TRBV9
CASSVGGAPGPAGELFF
TGTGCCAGCAGCGTAGGGGGAGCACCAGGGCCGGCGGGGGAGCTGTTTTTT
>.|18|TRBD1|TRBJ2-7|TRBV5-5
CASSLVSIWGDRASQQYF
TGTGCCAGCAGCTTGGTTTCTATTTGGGGAGACAGGGCTTCCCAGCAGTACTTC
>.|17|TRBD2|TRBJ2-3|TRBV4-2
CASSQDTTSGRARTQYF
TGTGCCAGCAGCCAAGATACGACTAGCGGGAGGGCAAGGACGCAGTATTTT
>many|16|.|TRBJ1-2|TRBV11-2
CASSLVGDISTYGYTF
TGTGCCAGCAGCTTAGTAGGGGACATATCGACCTATGGCTACACCTTC
>few|16|.|TRBJ2-5|TRBV5-1
CASSLESGRIQETQYF
TGCGCCAGCAGCTTGGAGTCGGGGAGGATCCAAGAGACCCAGTACTTC
>many|15|TRBD1|TRBJ1-3|TRBV30
CAWSVVTGGGNTIYF
TGTGCCTGGAGCGTTGTGACAGGGGGTGGAAACACCATATATTTT
>many|15|TRBD1|TRBJ1-5|TRBV20-1
CSARETRQGNQPQHF
TGCAGTGCTAGAGAGACCCGACAGGGAAATCAGCCCCAGCATTTT
>many|16|TRBD1|TRBJ1-4|TRBV28
CASSAHLTGRVEKLFF
TGTGCCAGCAGTGCTCACTTGACAGGGAGGGTGGAAAAACTGTTTTTT
>many|17|TRBD1|TRBJ1-1|TRBV2
CASRDKTGGWKNTEAFF
TGTGCCAGCAGGGATAAAACAGGGGGCTGGAAGAACACTGAAGCTTTCTTT
>many|15|TRBD1|TRBJ1-5|TRBV15
CATSDRPDSNQPQHF
TGTGCCACCTCGGACAGGCCGGATAGCAATCAGCCCCAGCATTTT
>many|18|TRBD1|TRBJ1-1|TRBV28
CASSPYLPRQGWGTEAFF
TGTGCCAGCAGTCCGTACTTACCTCGACAGGGATGGGGCACTGAAGCTTTCTTT
>many|17|.|TRBJ2-3|TRBV6-1
CASSELAGISLTDTQYF
TGTGCCAGCAGTGAACTAGCCGGGATTTCGCTCACAGATACGCAGTATTTT
>.|15|.|TRBJ1-6|TRBV2
CASSEGDRINSPLHF
TGTGCCAGCAGTGAAGGTGACAGAATTAATTCACCCCTCCACTTT
>few|17|TRBD2|TRBJ2-5|TRBV4-1
CASSPRLAGGPIGTQYF
TGCGCCAGCAGCCCGAGACTAGCGGGAGGCCCCATAGGGACCCAGTACTTC
>many|14|TRBD2|TRBJ2-5|TRBV6-1
CASSDPSGFETQYF
TGTGCCAGCAGTGACCCTAGCGGGTTTGAGACCCAGTACTTC
>many|17|TRBD1|TRBJ1-5|TRBV4-1
CASSQGPGGSGNQPQHF
TGCGCCAGCAGCCAAGGGCCAGGGGGCTCTGGCAATCAGCCCCAGCATTTT
>many|13|.|TRBJ2-7|TRBV27
CASSLGPYYEQYF
TGTGCCAGCAGTCTGGGACCATACTACGAGCAGTACTTC
>many|14|.|TRBJ2-7|TRBV7-9
CASRQEGEGSEQYF
TGTGCCAGCAGACAAGAGGGGGAGGGGAGCGAGCAGTACTTC
>many|15|TRBD1|TRBJ1-1|TRBV28
CASSLWATGGPEAFF
TGTGCCAGCAGTTTATGGGCGACAGGGGGCCCTGAAGCTTTCTTT
>.|15|.|TRBJ1-3|TRBV4-1
CASSQAGSSGNTIYF
TGCGCCAGCAGCCAAGCCGGGAGCTCTGGAAACACCATATATTTT
>many|14|.|TRBJ1-6|TRBV12-3/TRBV12-4
CASTPWSGRTPLHF
TGTGCCAGCACCCCCTGGTCAGGGAGGACACCCCTCCACTTT
>.|16|.|TRBJ1-5|TRBV6-1
CASSDLGPWGTDTQHF
TGTGCCAGCAGTGATCTAGGCCCTTGGGGCACAGATACGCAGCATTTT
>.|15|TRBD2|TRBJ2-3|TRBV7-8
CASSSGLAGSDTQYF
TGTGCCAGCAGCTCCGGACTAGCGGGGTCAGATACGCAGTATTTT
>many|15|.|TRBJ1-3|TRBV7-8
CASSSEPGSGNTIYF
TGTGCCAGCAGCTCCGAACCCGGCTCTGGAAACACCATATATTTT
>many|15|TRBD2|TRBJ2-7|TRBV27
CASSFCSGRACEQYF
TGTGCCAGCAGTTTTTGTAGCGGGAGGGCCTGCGAGCAGTACTTC
>few|11|TRBD2|TRBJ2-2|TRBV24-1
CATSQTGGLFF
TGTGCCACCAGTCAGACGGGGGGGCTGTTTTTT
>many|19|TRBD1|TRBJ2-6|TRBV5-1
CASSLGLNRGRTGANVLTF
TGCGCCAGCAGCTTGGGATTGAACAGGGGGCGGACTGGGGCCAACGTCCTGACTTTC
>.|14|TRBD1|TRBJ2-7|TRBV9
CASSAGQGRYEQYF
TGTGCCAGCAGCGCGGGACAGGGAAGGTACGAGCAGTACTTC
>many|18|TRBD2|TRBJ2-1|TRBV20-1
CSASSTKRESGSYNEQFF
TGCAGTGCTAGCTCCACGAAGCGGGAGAGCGGATCCTACAATGAGCAGTTCTTC
>few|15|TRBD1|TRBJ2-7|TRBV20-1
CSFALPGQGPYEQYF
TGCAGTTTCGCTTTACCGGGACAGGGACCCTACGAGCAGTACTTC
>many|17|.|TRBJ1-1|TRBV5-1
CASSYLGTTNANTEAFF
TGCGCCAGCAGCTATCTTGGGACAACAAATGCGAACACTGAAGCTTTCTTT
>many|12|.|TRBJ2-5|TRBV7-6
CASSPLWETQYF
TGTGCCAGCAGCCCTTTATGGGAGACCCAGTACTTC
>many|14|.|TRBJ1-2|TRBV2
CASSEGGVGYGYTF
TGTGCCAGCAGTGAAGGGGGCGTAGGTTATGGCTACACCTTC
>many|12|TRBD1|TRBJ2-7|TRBV27
CASSDRGNEQYF
TGTGCCAGCAGTGACAGGGGAAACGAGCAGTACTTC
>few|13|.|TRBJ1-1|TRBV10-3
CATWGTLNTEAFF
TGTGCCACCTGGGGGACGTTGAACACTGAAGCTTTCTTT
>many|15|TRBD1|TRBJ1-3|TRBV6-5
CASSYSRDRSDTIYF
TGTGCCAGCAGTTACTCCCGGGACAGGAGTGACACCATATATTTT
>many|12|.|TRBJ2-1|TRBV29-1
CSVEVPRGQQFF
TGCAGCGTTGAAGTTCCGAGGGGACAGCAGTTCTTC
>many|14|TRBD2|TRBJ2-1|TRBV2
CASSELAGVNEQFF
TGTGCCAGCAGTGAACTAGCGGGAGTCAATGAGCAGTTCTTC